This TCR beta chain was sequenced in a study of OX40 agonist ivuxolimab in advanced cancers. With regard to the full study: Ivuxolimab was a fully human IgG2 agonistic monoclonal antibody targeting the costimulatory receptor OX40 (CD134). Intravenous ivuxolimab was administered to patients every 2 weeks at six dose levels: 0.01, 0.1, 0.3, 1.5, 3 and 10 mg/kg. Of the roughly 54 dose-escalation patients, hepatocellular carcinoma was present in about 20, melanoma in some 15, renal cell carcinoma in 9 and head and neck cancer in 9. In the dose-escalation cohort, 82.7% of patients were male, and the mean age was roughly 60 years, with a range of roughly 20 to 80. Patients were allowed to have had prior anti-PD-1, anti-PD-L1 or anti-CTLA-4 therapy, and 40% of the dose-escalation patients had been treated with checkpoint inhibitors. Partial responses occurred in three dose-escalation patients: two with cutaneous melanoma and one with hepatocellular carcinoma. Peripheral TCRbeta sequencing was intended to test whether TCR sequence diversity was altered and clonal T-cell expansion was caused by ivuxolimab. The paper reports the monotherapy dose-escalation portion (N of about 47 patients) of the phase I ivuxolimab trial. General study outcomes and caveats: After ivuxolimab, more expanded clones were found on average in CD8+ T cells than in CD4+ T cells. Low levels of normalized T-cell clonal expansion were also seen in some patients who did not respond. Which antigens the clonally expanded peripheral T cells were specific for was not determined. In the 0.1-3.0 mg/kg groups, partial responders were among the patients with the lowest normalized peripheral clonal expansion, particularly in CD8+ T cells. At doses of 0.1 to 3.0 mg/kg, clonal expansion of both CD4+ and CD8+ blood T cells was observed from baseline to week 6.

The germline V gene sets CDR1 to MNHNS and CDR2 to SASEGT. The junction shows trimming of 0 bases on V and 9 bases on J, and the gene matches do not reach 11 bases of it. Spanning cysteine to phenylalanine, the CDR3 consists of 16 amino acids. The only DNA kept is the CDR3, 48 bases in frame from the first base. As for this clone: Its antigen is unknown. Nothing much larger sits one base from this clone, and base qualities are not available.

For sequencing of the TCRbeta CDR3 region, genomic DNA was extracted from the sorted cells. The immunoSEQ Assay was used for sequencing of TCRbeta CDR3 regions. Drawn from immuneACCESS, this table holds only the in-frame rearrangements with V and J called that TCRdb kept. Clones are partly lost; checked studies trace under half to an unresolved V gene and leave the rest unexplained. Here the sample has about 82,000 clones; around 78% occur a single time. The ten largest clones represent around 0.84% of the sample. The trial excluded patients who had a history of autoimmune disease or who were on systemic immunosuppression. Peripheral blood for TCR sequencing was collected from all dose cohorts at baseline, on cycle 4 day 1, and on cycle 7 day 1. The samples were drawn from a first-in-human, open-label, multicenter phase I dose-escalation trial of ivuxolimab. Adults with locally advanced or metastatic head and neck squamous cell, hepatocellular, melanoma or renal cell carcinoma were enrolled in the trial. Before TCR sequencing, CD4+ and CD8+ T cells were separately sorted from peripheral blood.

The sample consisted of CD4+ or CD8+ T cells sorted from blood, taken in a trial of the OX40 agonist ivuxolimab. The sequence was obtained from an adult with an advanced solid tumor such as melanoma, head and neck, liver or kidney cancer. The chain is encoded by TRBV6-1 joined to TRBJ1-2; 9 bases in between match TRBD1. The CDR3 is CASSEATTDRGNSYTF. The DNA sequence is TGTGCCAGCAGTGAAGCGACTACGGACAGGGGAAACAGCTACACCTTC.